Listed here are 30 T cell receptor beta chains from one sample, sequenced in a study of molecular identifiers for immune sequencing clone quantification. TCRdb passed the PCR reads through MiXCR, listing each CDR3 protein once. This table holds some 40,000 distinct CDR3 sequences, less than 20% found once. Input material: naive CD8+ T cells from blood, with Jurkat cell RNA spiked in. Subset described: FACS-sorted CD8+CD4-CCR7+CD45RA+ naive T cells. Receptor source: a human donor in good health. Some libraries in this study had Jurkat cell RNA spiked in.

CDR3 in amino acids: CASSPYDPTAGELFF. The CDR3 nucleotides are TGTGCCAGCAGCCCGTATGACCCGACGGCCGGGGAGCTGTTTTTT. The J gene is TRBJ2-2, the V gene TRBV28; no reliable D call. The CDR3 extends over 15 amino acids. Germline assignment: CDR1 MDHEN and CDR2 SYDVKM. V was pared by 6 bases and J by 6 bases, with 17 bases between. The entire variable domain, with the rest obtained from reference TRBV28 and TRBJ2-2, is as follows: DVKVTQSSRYLVKRTGEKVFLECVQDMDHENMFWYRQDPGLGLRLIYFSYDVKMKEKGDIPEGYSVSREKKERFSLILESASTNQTSMYLCASSPYDPTAGELFFGEGSRLTVL.

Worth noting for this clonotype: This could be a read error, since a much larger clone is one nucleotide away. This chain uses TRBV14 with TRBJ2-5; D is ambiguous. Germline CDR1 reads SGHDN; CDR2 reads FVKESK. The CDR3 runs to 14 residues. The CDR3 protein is CASNQVEVRETQYF. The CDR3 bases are TGTGCCAGCAACCAAGTCGAAGTAAGAGAGACCCAGTACTTC.

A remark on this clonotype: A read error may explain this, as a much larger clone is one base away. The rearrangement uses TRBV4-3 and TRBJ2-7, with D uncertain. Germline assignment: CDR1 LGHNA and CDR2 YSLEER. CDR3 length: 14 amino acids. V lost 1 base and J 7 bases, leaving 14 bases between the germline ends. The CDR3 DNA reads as TGCGCCAGCAGCCAAGGGTCGGTTCTGGAGGAGCAGTACTTC. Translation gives CASSQGSVLEEQYF.

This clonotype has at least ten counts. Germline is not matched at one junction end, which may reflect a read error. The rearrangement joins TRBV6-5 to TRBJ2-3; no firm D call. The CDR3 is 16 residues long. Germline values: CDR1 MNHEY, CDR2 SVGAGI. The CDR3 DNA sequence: TGTGCCAGTAGTTACTCGATGGTGTTAGTCACAGATACGCAGTATTTT. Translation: CASSYSMVLVTDTQYF.

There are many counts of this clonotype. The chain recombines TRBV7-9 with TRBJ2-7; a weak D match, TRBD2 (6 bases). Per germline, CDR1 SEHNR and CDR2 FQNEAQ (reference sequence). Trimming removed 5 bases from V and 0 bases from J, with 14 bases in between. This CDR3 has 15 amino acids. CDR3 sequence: CASSRLATSSYEQYF. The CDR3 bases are TGTGCCAGCAGCCGCCTAGCGACCAGCTCCTACGAGCAGTACTTC.

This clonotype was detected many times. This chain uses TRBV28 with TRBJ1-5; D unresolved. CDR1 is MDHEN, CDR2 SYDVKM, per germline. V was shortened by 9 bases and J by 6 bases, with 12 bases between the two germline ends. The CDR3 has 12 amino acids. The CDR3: CARSGAGQPQHF. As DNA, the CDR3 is TGTGCCAGATCAGGTGCAGGTCAGCCCCAGCATTTT.

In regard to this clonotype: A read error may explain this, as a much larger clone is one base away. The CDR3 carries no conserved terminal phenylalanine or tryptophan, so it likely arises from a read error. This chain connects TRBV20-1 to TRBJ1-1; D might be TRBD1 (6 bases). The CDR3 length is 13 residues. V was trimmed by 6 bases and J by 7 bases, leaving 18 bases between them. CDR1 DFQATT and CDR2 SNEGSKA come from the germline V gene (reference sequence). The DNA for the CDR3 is TGCAGTGCCATCTCTTCAGGGGAAGGTGAAGCTTTCCTT. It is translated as CSAISSGEGEAFL.

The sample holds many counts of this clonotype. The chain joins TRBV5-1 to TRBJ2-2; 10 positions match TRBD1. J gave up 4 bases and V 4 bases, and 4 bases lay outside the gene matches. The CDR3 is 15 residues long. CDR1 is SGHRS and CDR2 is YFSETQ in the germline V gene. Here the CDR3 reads CASSLDRGLTGELFF. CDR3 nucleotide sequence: TGCGCCAGCAGCCTCGACAGGGGGCTCACCGGGGAGCTGTTTTTT.

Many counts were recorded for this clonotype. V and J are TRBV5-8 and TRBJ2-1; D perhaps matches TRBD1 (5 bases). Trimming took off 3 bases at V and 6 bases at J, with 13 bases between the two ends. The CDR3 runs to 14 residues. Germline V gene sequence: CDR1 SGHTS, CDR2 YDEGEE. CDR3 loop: CASSYPAGRNEQFF. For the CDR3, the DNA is TGTGCCAGCAGCTACCCGGCAGGGCGCAATGAGCAGTTCTTC.

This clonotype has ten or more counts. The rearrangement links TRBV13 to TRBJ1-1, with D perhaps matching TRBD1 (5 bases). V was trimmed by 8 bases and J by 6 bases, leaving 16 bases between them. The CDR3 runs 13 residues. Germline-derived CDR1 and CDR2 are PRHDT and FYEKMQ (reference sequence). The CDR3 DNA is TGTGCCAGCTTCCGGGGGAGTTGGGCTGAAGCTTTCTTT. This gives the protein CASFRGSWAEAFF.

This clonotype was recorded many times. The CDR3 is CASSPIGQGGEQYF. The CDR3 nucleotides read TGTGCCAGCAGCCCCATAGGACAAGGGGGCGAGCAGTACTTC. V gene TRBV28 combines with J gene TRBJ2-7, with D possibly TRBD1 on 6 matching bases. CDR3 length equals 14 residues. Germline V gives CDR1 MDHEN, CDR2 SYDVKM. The V gene lost 6 bases and the J gene lost 6 bases, with 18 bases spanning the gap.

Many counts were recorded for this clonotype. In DNA, the CDR3 is TGTGCCATCAGCCTGACTAGCGGGAGTTACAATGAGCAGTTCTTC. It codes for CAISLTSGSYNEQFF. This sequence joins TRBV10-3 and TRBJ2-1; 12 nucleotides line up with TRBD2. V dropped 6 bases and J dropped 4; count of bases not matched to a gene: 4. The CDR3 contains 15 residues. Germline loops: CDR1 ENHRY, CDR2 SYGVKD.

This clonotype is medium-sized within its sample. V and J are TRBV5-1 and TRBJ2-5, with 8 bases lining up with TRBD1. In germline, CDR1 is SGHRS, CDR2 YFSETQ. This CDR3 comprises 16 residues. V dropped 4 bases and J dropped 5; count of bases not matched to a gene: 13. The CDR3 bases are TGCGCCAGCAGCACCGGGACAGGCAGCACGTGGGAGACCCAGTACTTC. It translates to CASSTGTGSTWETQYF.

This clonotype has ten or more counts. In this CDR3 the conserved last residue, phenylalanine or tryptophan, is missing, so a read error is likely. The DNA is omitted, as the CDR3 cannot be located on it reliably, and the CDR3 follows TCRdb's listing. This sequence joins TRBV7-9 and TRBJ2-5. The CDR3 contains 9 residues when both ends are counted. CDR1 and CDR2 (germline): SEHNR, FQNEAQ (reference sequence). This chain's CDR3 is CASSFHAPV.

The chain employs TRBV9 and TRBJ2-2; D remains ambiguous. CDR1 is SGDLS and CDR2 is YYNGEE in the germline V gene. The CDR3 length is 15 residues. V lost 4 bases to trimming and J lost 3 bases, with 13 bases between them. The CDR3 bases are TGTGCCAGCAGCCCCTGGACGGACCACACCGGGGAGCTGTTTTTT. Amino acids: CASSPWTDHTGELFF.

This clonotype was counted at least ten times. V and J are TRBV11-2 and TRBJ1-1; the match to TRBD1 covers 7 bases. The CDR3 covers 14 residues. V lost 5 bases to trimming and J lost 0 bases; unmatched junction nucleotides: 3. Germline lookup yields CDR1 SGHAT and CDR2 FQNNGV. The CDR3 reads CASSPGGMNTEAFF. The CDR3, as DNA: TGTGCCAGCAGCCCAGGGGGAATGAACACTGAAGCTTTCTTT.

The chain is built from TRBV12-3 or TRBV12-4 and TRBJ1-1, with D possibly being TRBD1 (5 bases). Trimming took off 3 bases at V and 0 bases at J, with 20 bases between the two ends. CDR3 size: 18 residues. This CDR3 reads CASSLGPPVRGVNTEAFF. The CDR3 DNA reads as TGTGCCAGCAGTTTGGGGCCCCCAGTTCGGGGGGTGAACACTGAAGCTTTCTTT.

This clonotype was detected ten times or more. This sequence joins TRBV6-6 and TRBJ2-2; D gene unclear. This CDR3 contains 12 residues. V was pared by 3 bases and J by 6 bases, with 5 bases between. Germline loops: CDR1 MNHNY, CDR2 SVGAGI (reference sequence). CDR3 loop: CASSYVAGELFF. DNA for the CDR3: TGTGCCAGCAGTTATGTCGCCGGGGAGCTGTTTTTT.

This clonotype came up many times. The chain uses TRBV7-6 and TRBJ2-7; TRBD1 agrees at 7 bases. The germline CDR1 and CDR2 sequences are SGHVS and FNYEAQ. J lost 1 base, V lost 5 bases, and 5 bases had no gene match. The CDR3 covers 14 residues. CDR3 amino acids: CASSLGDRSYEQYF. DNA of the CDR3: TGTGCCAGCAGCCTGGGGGACAGATCCTACGAGCAGTACTTC.

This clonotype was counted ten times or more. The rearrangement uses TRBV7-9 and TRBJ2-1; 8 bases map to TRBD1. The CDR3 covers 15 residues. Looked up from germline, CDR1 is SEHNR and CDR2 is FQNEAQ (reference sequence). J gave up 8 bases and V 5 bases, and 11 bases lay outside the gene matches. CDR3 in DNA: TGTGCCAGCAGCCCTCCAGGGGGCGCGATCGATGAGCAGTTCTTC. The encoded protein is CASSPPGGAIDEQFF.

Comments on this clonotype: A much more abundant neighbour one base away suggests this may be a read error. CDR3 loop: CVSSPRHRPYEQYF. The CDR3 nucleotides read TGTGTCAGCAGTCCCCGTCACAGACCCTACGAGCAGTACTTC. J is TRBJ2-7 and V is TRBV28; D gene ambiguous. The CDR3 is made up of 14 amino acids. In germline, CDR1 is MDHEN, CDR2 SYDVKM.

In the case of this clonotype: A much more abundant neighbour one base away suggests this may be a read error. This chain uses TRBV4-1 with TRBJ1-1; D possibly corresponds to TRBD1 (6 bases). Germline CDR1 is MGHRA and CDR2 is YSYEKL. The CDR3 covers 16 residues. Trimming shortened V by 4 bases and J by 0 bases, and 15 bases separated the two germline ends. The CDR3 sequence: CASSLGGGFMNTEAFF. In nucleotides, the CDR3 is TGCGCCAGCAGCCTAGGGGGGGGATTCATGAACACTGAAGCTTTCTTT.

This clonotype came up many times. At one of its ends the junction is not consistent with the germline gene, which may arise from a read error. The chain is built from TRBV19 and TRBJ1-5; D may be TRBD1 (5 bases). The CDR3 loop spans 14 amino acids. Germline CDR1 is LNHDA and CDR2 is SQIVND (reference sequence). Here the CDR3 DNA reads TGTGCCAGTGGGTGGGGCAGTAGCTATCAGCCCCAGCATTTT. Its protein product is CASGWGSSYQPQHF. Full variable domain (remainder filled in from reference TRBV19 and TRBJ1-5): DGGITQSPKYLFRKEGQNVTLSCEQNLNHDAMYWYRQDPGQGLRLIYYSQIVNDFQKGDIAEGYSVSREKKESFPLTVTSAQKNPTAFYLCASGWGSSYQPQHFGDGTRLSIL.

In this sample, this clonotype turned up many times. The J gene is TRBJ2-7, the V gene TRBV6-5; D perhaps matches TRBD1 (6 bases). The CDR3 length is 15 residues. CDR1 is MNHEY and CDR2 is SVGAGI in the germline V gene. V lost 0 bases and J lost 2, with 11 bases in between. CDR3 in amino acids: CASSYSGDTAYEQYF. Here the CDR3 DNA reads TGTGCCAGCAGTTACTCAGGGGACACCGCCTACGAGCAGTACTTC.

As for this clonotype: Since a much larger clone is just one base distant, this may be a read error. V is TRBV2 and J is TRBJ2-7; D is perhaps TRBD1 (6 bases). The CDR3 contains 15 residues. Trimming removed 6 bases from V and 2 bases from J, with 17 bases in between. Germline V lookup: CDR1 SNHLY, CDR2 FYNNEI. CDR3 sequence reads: CASSPQGGSPYEQYF. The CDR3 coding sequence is TGTGCCAGCAGCCCCCAAGGGGGTAGCCCCTACGAGCAGTACTTC.

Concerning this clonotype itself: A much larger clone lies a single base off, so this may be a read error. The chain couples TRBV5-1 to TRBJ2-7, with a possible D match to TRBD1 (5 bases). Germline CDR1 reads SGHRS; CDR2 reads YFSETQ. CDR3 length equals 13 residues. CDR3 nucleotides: TGCGCCGGCAGCTCACAGGACTCCTACGAGCAGTACTTC. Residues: CAGSSQDSYEQYF.

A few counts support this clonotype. The CDR3 coding sequence is TGCGCCAGCAGCCCGGGACGACTAGCGGGAGGGCATAAGCAGTACTTC. It translates to CASSPGRLAGGHKQYF. The V gene is TRBV5-1, the J gene TRBJ2-7; 14 bases agree with TRBD2. This CDR3 has 16 amino acids. Germline CDR1 reads SGHRS; CDR2 reads YFSETQ. V lost 4 bases, J lost 8 bases, and 11 bases stayed unmatched. Drawing the rest from reference TRBV5-1 and TRBJ2-7, the complete variable domain is KAGVTQTPRYLIKTRGQQVTLSCSPISGHRSVSWYQQTPGQGLQFLFEYFSETQRNKGNFPGRFSGRQFSNSRSEMNVSTLELGDSALYLCASSPGRLAGGHKQYFGPGTRLTVT.

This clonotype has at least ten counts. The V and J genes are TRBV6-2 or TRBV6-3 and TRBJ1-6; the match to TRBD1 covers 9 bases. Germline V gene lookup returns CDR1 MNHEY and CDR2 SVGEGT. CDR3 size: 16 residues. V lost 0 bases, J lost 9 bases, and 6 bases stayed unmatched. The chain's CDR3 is CASSYSIWTGVSPLHF. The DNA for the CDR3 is TGTGCCAGCAGTTACTCGATCTGGACAGGGGTTTCACCCCTCCACTTT.

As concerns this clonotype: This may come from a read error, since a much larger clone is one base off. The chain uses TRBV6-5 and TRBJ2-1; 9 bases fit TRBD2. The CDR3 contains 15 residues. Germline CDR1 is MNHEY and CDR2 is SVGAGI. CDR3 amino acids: CASSSLAGLYNGQFF. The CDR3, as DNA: TGTGCCAGCAGTTCTCTAGCGGGACTCTACAATGGGCAGTTCTTC.

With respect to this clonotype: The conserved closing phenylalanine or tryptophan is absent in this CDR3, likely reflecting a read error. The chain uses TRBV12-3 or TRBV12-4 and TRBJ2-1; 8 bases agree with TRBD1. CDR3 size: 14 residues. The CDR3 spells CASRPGQDYNEQFL. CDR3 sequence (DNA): TGTGCTAGCAGGCCGGGACAGGACTACAATGAGCAGTTCCTC.